The clone carrying this T cell receptor beta chain has a single count. The antigen is undetermined. The germline V gene has CDR1 SGHTA and CDR2 FQGTGA. Between the trimmed V and J ends, which lost 5 bases and 4 bases, there was a span of 10 bases. The CDR3 has 13 residues. The data were obtained in a study of cytomegalovirus exposure and HLA in healthy donors. PCR employed 60 Vbeta and 13 Jbeta primers. Repertoires were generated with immunoSEQ multiplex PCR, while TCRdb's copy carries only in-frame clones and drops some. The sample comprises hundreds of thousands of clones, approximately 80% of which are singletons, and around 3.9% rests with the top ten. Study-wide points: With high specificity and sensitivity, the classifier reportedly diagnosed cytomegalovirus status. A missense DCLRE1C variant was associated with V- and J-gene trimming of TCR beta chains in a later analysis, and an independent cohort replicated the association.

This TCR was recovered from a male donor in good health and CMV-seronegative. The sequencing sample was made of PBMCs. V usage is TRBV7-3 and J usage is TRBJ2-3, with D maybe TRBD1 (6 bases). CDR3 in DNA: TGTGCCAGCAGCAGACAGGTGGCAGATACGCAGTATTTT. Encoded protein: CASSRQVADTQYF. The full variable domain, rest sourced from reference TRBV7-3 and TRBJ2-3, is GAGVSQTPSNKVTEKGKYVELRCDPISGHTALYWYRQSLGQGPEFLIYFQGTGAADDSGLPNDRFFAVRPEGSVSTLKIQRTERGDSAVYLCASSRQVADTQYFGPGTRLTVL.